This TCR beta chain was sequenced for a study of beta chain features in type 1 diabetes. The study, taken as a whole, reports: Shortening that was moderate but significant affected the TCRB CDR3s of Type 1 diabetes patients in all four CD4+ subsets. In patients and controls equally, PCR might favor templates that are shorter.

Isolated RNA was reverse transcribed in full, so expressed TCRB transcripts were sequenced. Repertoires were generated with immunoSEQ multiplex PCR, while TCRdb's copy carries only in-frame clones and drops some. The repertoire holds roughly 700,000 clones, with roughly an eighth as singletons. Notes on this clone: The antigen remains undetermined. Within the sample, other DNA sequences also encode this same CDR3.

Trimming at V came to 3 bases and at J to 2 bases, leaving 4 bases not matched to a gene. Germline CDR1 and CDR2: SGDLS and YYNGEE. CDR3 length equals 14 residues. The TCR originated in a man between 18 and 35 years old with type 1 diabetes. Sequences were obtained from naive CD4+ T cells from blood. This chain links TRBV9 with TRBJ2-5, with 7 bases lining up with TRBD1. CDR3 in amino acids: CASSATGQQETQYF. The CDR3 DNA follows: TGTGCCAGCAGCGCGACAGGGCAACAAGAGACCCAGTACTTC. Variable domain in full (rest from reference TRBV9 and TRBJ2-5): DSGVTQTPKHLITATGQRVTLRCSPRSGDLSVYWYQQSLDQGLQFLIQYYNGEERAKGNILERFSAQQFPDLHSELNLSSLELGDSALYFCASSATGQQETQYFGPGTRLLVL.